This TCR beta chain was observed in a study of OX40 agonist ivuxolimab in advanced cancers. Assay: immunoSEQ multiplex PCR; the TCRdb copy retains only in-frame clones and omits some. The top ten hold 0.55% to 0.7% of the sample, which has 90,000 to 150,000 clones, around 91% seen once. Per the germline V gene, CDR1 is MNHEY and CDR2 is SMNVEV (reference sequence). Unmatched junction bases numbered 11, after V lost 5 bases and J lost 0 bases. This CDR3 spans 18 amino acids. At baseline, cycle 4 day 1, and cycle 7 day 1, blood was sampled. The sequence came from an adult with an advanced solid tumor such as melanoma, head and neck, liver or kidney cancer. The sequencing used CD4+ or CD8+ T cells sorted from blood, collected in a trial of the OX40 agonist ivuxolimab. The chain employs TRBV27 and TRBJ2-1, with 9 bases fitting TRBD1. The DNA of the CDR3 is TGTGCCAGCAGTGGGGGACAGGGTAAGACCAGCTCCTACAATGAGCAGTTCTTC. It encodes CASSGGQGKTSSYNEQFF.